This TCR beta chain stems from a study of blood T cell repertoires in COVID-19. Study overall: Sites across the United States, Italy and Spain contributed samples from acute and convalescent COVID-19. PBMCs, B-cell-depleted T cells, or T cells provided the cDNA or gDNA that made up the material.

There are a few counts of this clone. As originally analysed: Estimates of nucleated cell counts were drawn from the amplification of reference gene primers. The assay was immunoSEQ multiplex PCR, and TCRdb's table has in-frame clones only and misses some. That table furnishes V, J and clone size, whereas the DNA furnished D and trimming. This repertoire shows roughly 100,000 clones, 75% to 90% found once; its top ten account for around 19%. The CDR3 runs to 16 residues. The specimen sequenced was peripheral blood. The chain joins TRBV21-1 to TRBJ1-6; the D call TRBD1 from the table was never checked on the DNA. TRBV21-1 is marked as a pseudogene. The TCR originated in a human donor in a cohort sampled during active COVID-19. CDR3 DNA: TGTGCCAGCAGCGCTGGTGGGGCCTCCTATAATTCACCCCTCCACTTT. Translating it yields CASSAGGASYNSPLHF.